This TCR beta chain was observed in a study of neurological immune-mediated disorders. Study-level points and caveats: The level of TCR clonal expansion was highest in patients with HTLV-1-associated myelopathy and lowest in multiple sclerosis, where it fell below the level seen in healthy controls.

5'RACE generated cDNA with 10-nucleotide random UMIs. In each sequencing run, over 180 million TCR-beta sequences were generated from 15-18 subjects. MiXCR was run by TCRdb on the 5' RACE reads, yielding one entry per CDR3 protein. The data hold around 30,000 distinct CDR3 sequences, with approximately 4.2% observed a single time. This clonotype was found many times. Its antigen is currently unknown. The CDR3 contains 15 residues. The V end lost 0 bases, the J end lost 3 bases, and 11 bases lay between the germline ends. Germline CDR1 reads MNHEY; CDR2 reads SVGAGI. Sequencing was carried out using PBMCs. The clonotype was recovered from a man between 18 and 29 years old in good health. This chain uses TRBV6-5 with TRBJ1-1, with no clear D. CDR3 DNA sequence: TGTGCCAGCAGTTACTCTACGGATCTGGACACTGAAGCTTTCTTT. Residues: CASSYSTDLDTEAFF.